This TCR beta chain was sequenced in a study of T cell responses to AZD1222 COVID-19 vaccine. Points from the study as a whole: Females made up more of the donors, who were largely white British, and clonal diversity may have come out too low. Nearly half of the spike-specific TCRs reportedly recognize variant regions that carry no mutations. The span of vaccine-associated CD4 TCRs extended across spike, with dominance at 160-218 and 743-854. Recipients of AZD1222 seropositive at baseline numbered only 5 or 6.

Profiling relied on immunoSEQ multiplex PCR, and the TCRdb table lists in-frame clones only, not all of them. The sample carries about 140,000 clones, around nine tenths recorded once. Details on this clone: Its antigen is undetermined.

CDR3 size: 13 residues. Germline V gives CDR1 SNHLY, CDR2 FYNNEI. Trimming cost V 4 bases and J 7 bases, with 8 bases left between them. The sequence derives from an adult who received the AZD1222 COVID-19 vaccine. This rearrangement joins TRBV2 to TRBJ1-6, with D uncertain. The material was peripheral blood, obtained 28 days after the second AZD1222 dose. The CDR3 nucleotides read TGTGCCAGCAGTGTAGAAGAGAATTCACCCCTCCACTTT. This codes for CASSVEENSPLHF.